The 14 T cell receptor beta chains in this list originate from one sample, sequenced in a study of blood T cell repertoires in COVID-19. Produced via immunoSEQ multiplex PCR; TCRdb's table is partial and in-frame only. Here the sample spans under 150,000 clones, roughly 79% being singletons. Sequencing input: peripheral blood. All receptors derive from a human donor in a cohort sampled during active COVID-19.

The chain uses TRBV4-1 and TRBJ2-2; TRBD1 is a possible D gene (6 bases). With 2 bases removed from V and 1 base from J, the gap between germline ends came to 11 bases. Germline-derived CDR1 and CDR2 are MGHRA and YSYEKL. CDR3 length equals 16 residues. In DNA form, the CDR3 reads TGCGCCAGCAGCCAAACGAACAGGGTGAACACCGGGGAGCTGTTTTTT. Translation gives CASSQTNRVNTGELFF.

This clone was found a few times. This chain uses TRBV28 with TRBJ2-1; the D gene is possibly TRBD2 (5 bases). Germline CDR1 and CDR2: MDHEN and SYDVKM. Trimming left V 5 bases short and J 10 bases short, with 24 bases between. The CDR3 extends over 16 amino acids. The CDR3 DNA is TGTGCCAGCAGTCCGTTGGACGTGGCCACGGGGAAGGAGCAGTTCTTC. Its translation: CASSPLDVATGKEQFF. Using reference TRBV28 and TRBJ2-1 for the parts outside the CDR3, the full variable domain is DVKVTQSSRYLVKRTGEKVFLECVQDMDHENMFWYRQDPGLGLRLIYFSYDVKMKEKGDIPEGYSVSREKKERFSLILESASTNQTSMYLCASSPLDVATGKEQFFGPGTRLTVL.

This clone came up a few times. This chain connects TRBV5-1 to TRBJ1-1; D unclear. V was trimmed by 0 bases and J by 5 bases, leaving 11 bases between them. The germline V gene encodes CDR1 SGHRS and CDR2 YFSETQ. This CDR3 has 14 residues. In DNA form, the CDR3 reads TGCGCCAGCAGCTTGGTGTCCCGTCGGACTGAAGCTTTCTTT. The encoded protein is CASSLVSRRTEAFF. Using reference TRBV5-1 and TRBJ1-1 for the parts outside the CDR3, the full variable domain is KAGVTQTPRYLIKTRGQQVTLSCSPISGHRSVSWYQQTPGQGLQFLFEYFSETQRNKGNFPGRFSGRQFSNSRSEMNVSTLELGDSALYLCASSLVSRRTEAFFGQGTRLTVV.

V and J are TRBV7-9 and TRBJ2-5, with D perhaps TRBD1 (5 bases). The germline gives CDR1 SEHNR, CDR2 FQNEAQ (reference sequence). This CDR3 spans 13 amino acids. V lost 5 bases and J lost 4, with 11 bases in between. The CDR3 sequence: CASSNGRGETQYF. The CDR3 nucleotides are TGTGCCAGCAGCAACGGAAGGGGAGAGACCCAGTACTTC. The variable domain in full, completed from reference TRBV7-9 and TRBJ2-5, reads DTGVSQNPRHKITKRGQNVTFRCDPISEHNRLYWYRQTLGQGPEFLTYFQNEAQLEKSRLLSDRFSAERPKGSFSTLEIQRTEQGDSAMYLCASSNGRGETQYFGPGTRLLVL.

The rearrangement joins TRBV13 to TRBJ1-1, with 7 nucleotides matching TRBD1. The CDR3 totals 19 residues. Losses at the gene ends were 6 bases for V and 1 base for J; bases not matched to a gene: 20. The germline V gene has CDR1 PRHDT and CDR2 FYEKMQ (reference sequence). This chain's CDR3 is CASSPSLDRVVGRNTEAFF. Written as DNA, the CDR3 is TGTGCCAGCAGTCCCTCTCTAGACAGGGTGGTTGGCAGGAACACTGAAGCTTTCTTT.

This clone is a singleton in its sample. The V and J genes are TRBV30 and TRBJ1-2, with D possibly matching TRBD1 (5 bases). V was cut by 2 bases and J by 0 bases, with 13 bases left in between. The germline CDR1 and CDR2 sequences are GTSNPN and SVGIG (reference sequence). The CDR3 is 15 residues long. The CDR3 loop reads CAWSTGGNSNYGYTF. As DNA, the CDR3 is TGTGCCTGGAGTACGGGGGGGAACTCTAACTATGGCTACACCTTC.

The rearrangement uses TRBV6-5 and TRBJ1-1; D might be TRBD1 (5 bases). This CDR3 contains 14 residues. Trimming removed 7 bases at V and 4 bases at J, with 16 bases between. Germline CDR1 is MNHEY and CDR2 is SVGAGI. CDR3 residues: CASTQIGGTTEAFF. The CDR3 bases are TGTGCCAGCACGCAGATCGGGGGGACCACTGAAGCTTTCTTT.

The gene calls are TRBV3-1 (or the pseudogene TRBV3-2) and TRBJ1-1; TRBD1 is a possible D gene (5 bases). Germline V gene data show CDR1 as LGHDT and CDR2 as YNNKEL (reference sequence). Trimming left V 3 bases short and J 0 bases short, with 11 bases between. The CDR3 extends over 15 amino acids. In nucleotides, the CDR3 is TGTGCCAGCAGCCAGCATCGGGGGGTGAACACTGAAGCTTTCTTT. Translated, it gives CASSQHRGVNTEAFF.

The V call is TRBV5-4, the J call TRBJ2-5, with 12 positions matching TRBD1. After removal of 0 bases from V and 7 bases from J, the junction contained 16 bases not matched to a gene. In germline, CDR1 is SGHNT, CDR2 YYREEE (reference sequence). The CDR3 covers 19 residues. The CDR3 protein is CASSLEGGRGQGAFGTQYF. The DNA of the CDR3 is TGTGCCAGCAGCTTGGAGGGTGGAAGGGGACAGGGGGCCTTTGGGACCCAGTACTTC.

The CDR3 DNA reads as TGCGCCAGCAGCCAGACAGGGGGCCTCCAAGAGACCCAGTACTTC. It codes for CASSQTGGLQETQYF. The V and J genes are TRBV5-1 and TRBJ2-5; 10 nucleotides match TRBD1. Germline V gene sequence: CDR1 SGHRS, CDR2 YFSETQ. With 4 bases clipped from V and 1 base from J, the junction kept 4 bases outside the gene matches. This CDR3 is 15 amino acids long. Full variable domain (outside the CDR3, taken from reference TRBV5-1 and TRBJ2-5): KAGVTQTPRYLIKTRGQQVTLSCSPISGHRSVSWYQQTPGQGLQFLFEYFSETQRNKGNFPGRFSGRQFSNSRSEMNVSTLELGDSALYLCASSQTGGLQETQYFGPGTRLLVL.

This sequence joins TRBV7-9 and TRBJ1-6, with a tentative D call TRBD1 (5 bases). Germline V CDR1 and CDR2: SEHNR, FQNEAQ (reference sequence). CDR3 length equals 14 residues. The germline V and J ends were trimmed by 1 base and 6 bases, with 7 bases remaining between them. CDR3: CASSLGRANSPLHF. The CDR3 nucleotides read TGTGCCAGCAGCTTAGGCAGGGCTAATTCACCCCTCCACTTT.

This clone was detected only once. V gene TRBV18 combines with J gene TRBJ2-3; perhaps TRBD2 as D (6 bases). Trimming removed 6 bases from V and 2 bases from J, with 15 bases in between. Germline V CDR1 and CDR2: KGHSH, LQKENI. The CDR3 loop spans 15 amino acids. The CDR3 coding sequence is TGTGCCAGCTCCCAGAGGAGGGCTACCACAGATACGCAGTATTTT. This translates into CASSQRRATTDTQYF.

This clone was detected only a few times. The CDR3 DNA sequence: TGTGCCAGCAGTCCGACCTACCGGGGGGGCCTCACCGGGGAGCTGTTTTTT. Translating gives CASSPTYRGGLTGELFF. This chain uses TRBV7-6 with TRBJ2-2; 8 nucleotides align to TRBD2. Germline loops: CDR1 SGHVS, CDR2 FNYEAQ. With 6 bases clipped from V and 4 bases from J, the junction kept 13 bases outside the gene matches. The CDR3 covers 17 residues.

This chain links TRBV29-1 with TRBJ1-1; weak D call: TRBD1 (5 bases). Trimming removed 5 bases at V and 3 bases at J, with 16 bases between. Per germline, CDR1 SQVTM and CDR2 ANQGSEA. The CDR3 is 14 amino acids. For the CDR3, the DNA is TGCAGCGTTACTCTCAGGTCGGGGGACACTGAAGCTTTCTTT. It translates to CSVTLRSGDTEAFF. The entire variable domain, with the rest obtained from reference TRBV29-1 and TRBJ1-1, is as follows: SAVISQKPSRDICQRGTSLTIQCQVDSQVTMMFWYRQQPGQSLTLIATANQGSEATYESGFVIDKFPISRPNLTFSTLTVSNMSPEDSSIYLCSVTLRSGDTEAFFGQGTRLTVV.